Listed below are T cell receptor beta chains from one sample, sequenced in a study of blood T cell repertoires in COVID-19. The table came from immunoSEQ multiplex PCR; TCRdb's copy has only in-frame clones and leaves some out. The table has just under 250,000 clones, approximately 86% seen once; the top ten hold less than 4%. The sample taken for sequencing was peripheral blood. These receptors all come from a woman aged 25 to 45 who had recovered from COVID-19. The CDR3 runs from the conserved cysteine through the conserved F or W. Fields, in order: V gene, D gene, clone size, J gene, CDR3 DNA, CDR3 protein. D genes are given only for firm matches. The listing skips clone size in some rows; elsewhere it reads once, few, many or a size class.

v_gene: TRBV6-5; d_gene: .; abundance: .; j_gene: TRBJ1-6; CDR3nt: TGTGCCAGCAGTCCGAGGAGCAATTCACCCCTCCACTTT; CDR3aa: CASSPRSNSPLHF
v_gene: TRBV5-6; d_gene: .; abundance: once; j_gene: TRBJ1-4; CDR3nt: TGTGCCAGCAGCTTTTGGGGCAGGGTAGCCGAAAAACTGTTTTTT; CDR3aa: CASSFWGRVAEKLFF
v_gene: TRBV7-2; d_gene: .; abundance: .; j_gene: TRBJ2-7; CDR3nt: TGTGCCAGCAGCCCTCAACGGTACAGCTACTCCTACGAGCAGTACTTC; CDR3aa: CASSPQRYSYSYEQYF
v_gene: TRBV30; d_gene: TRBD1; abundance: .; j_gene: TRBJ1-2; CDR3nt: TGTGCCTGGAGTCCGGCCGGGACAGGGGGCGCGGGGAGCTATGGCTACACCTTC; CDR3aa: CAWSPAGTGGAGSYGYTF
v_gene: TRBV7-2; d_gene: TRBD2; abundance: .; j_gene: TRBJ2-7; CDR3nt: TGTGCCAGCAGCTCTTCCGGGACTAGTCTTTACGAGCAGTACTTC; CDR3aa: CASSSSGTSLYEQYF
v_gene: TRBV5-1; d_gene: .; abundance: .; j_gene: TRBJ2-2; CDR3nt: TGCGCCAGCAGCCGACTGACGGGTACGAACACCGGGGAGCTGTTTTTT; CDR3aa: CASSRLTGTNTGELFF
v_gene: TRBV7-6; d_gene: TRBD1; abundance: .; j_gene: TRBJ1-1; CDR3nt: TGTGCCAGCAGCTTAGGGGACAGGCTGAACACTGAAGCTTTCTTT; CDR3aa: CASSLGDRLNTEAFF
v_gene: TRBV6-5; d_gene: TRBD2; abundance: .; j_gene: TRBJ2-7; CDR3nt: TGTGCCAGCCTTAGCGGGGGGGGACTCGAGCAGTACTTC; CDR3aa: CASLSGGGLEQYF
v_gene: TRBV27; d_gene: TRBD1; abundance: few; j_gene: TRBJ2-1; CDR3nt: TGTGCCAGCAGAACCGGGACAGGGTCCTACAATGAGCAGTTCTTC; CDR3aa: CASRTGTGSYNEQFF
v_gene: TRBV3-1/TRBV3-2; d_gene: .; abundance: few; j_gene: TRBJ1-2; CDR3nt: TGTGCCAGCAGCCAAGACGGGTATGCCAGCGGCTACACCTTC; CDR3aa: CASSQDGYASGYTF
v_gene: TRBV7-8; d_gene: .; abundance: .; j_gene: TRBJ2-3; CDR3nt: TGTGCCAGCAGCTTAGCGGGGGAGGTAGATACGCAGTATTTT; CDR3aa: CASSLAGEVDTQYF
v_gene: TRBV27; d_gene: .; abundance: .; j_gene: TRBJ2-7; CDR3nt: TGTGCCAGCAGTGTCAGGGGGGTCTACGAGCAGTACTTC; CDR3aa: CASSVRGVYEQYF
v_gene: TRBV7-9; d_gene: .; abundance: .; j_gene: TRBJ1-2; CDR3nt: TGTGCCAGCAGCCGGGTGGACTATGGCTACACCTTC; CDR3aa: CASSRVDYGYTF
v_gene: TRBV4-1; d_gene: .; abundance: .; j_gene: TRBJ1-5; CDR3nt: TGCGCCAGCAGCCAAGTTGAAACAAGGCCCCAGCATTTT; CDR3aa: CASSQVETRPQHF
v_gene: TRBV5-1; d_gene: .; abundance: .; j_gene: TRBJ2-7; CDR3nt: TGCGCCAGCAGCTTGGACAGGGATCGCTACGAGCAGTACTTC; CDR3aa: CASSLDRDRYEQYF
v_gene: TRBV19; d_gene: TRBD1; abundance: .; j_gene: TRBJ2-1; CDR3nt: TGTGCCAGTAGTATAGATCTGGGACAGGGTCTTTACAATGAGCAGTTCTTC; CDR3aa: CASSIDLGQGLYNEQFF
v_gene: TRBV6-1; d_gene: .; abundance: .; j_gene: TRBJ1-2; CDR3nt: TGTGCCAGCAGTGAAACGACAGAGTTTTACTATGGCTACACCTTC; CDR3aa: CASSETTEFYYGYTF
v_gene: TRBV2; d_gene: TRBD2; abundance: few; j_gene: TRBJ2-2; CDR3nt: TGTGCCAGCAGACCAACCGGACTAGCGGGATTAACCGGGGAGCTGTTTTTT; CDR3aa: CASRPTGLAGLTGELFF
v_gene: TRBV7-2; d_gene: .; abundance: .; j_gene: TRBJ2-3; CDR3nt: TGTGCCAGCAGCTTAGAGTTATTTGGCCGACTAGAAGGAGATACGCAGTATTTT; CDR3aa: CASSLELFGRLEGDTQYF